The clone carrying this T cell receptor (beta chain) has a count of ten or more. The sample is drawn from a study of read filtering for tumor transcriptome and immune sequencing. The CDR3 runs 15 residues. Germline V gene lookup returns CDR1 LGHNA and CDR2 YNFKEQ. Trimming stripped 0 bases from V and 4 bases from J, with 12 bases between. From approximately 430 ng of RNA, a library with molecular barcoded alpha/delta and beta/gamma adaptors was made. Each CDR3 protein gets one entry after TCRdb re-called the reads with MiXCR. This table holds over 25,000 distinct CDR3 sequences, approximately 15% found once.

This TCR was recovered from a donor at least 40 years old with multiple myeloma. V gene TRBV4-2 combines with J gene TRBJ1-1, with D unclear. The sample consisted of a population of CD138-negative cells sorted from bone marrow. CDR3 sequence reads: CASSQEVQPVTEAFF. Here the CDR3 DNA reads TGTGCCAGCAGCCAAGAGGTTCAGCCGGTCACTGAAGCTTTCTTT.